Sequencing of this T cell receptor (beta chain) was carried out in a study of blood T cell repertoires in COVID-19. On the study more broadly: COVID-19 samples from acute and convalescent phases originated in the United States, Italy and Spain. The analysed material was cDNA or gDNA that came from T cells, B-cell-depleted T cells, or PBMCs.

Methods used by the authors: For nucleated cells, counts were estimated from reference gene primer amplification. TCRdb keeps only in-frame clones here, not all; method: immunoSEQ multiplex PCR. V, J and clone size were drawn from that table, and D and trimming were deduced from the DNA. The sample yields over 90,000 clones, approximately 92% seen once. This clone was counted once. CDR1 is LNHNV, CDR2 YYDKDF, per germline (reference sequence). CDR3 length equals 16 residues. V lost 0 bases to trimming and J lost 7 bases; unmatched junction nucleotides: 7. Seattle enrolled patients during active infection and tracked them longitudinally.

The sequencing input was peripheral blood. J is TRBJ1-4 and V is TRBV15, with 8 bases identical to TRBD1. The sequence was collected from a woman aged 45-65 years with COVID-19, enrolled during active disease. The CDR3 nucleotides read TGTGCCACCAGCAGAGATCAGGGGGCTCGTGGTGAAAAACTGTTTTTT. This gives the protein CATSRDQGARGEKLFF.